At least ten counts were recorded for the clone carrying this T cell receptor (beta chain). The entry originates in a study of blood T cells in healthy people across ages. Trimming took 5 bases from V and 4 from J, leaving 17 bases between them. This CDR3 contains 15 residues. Germline lookup yields CDR1 SGHTA and CDR2 FQGNSA. Using a J-beta primer mix together with a sample-barcoded 5' primer, a second PCR was run for roughly 6 to 12 cycles. TCRdb re-called the 5' RACE reads with MiXCR, one entry per CDR3 protein. This sample has 750,000 to 950,000 distinct CDR3 sequences; 29% occur once, and the top ten carry roughly 10%. These data were also filed under a second study, of T cells of mothers and their children. As that report states: Per 15 ul, 1.5 ug of RNA was used, with all extracted RNA going into cDNA synthesis.

This receptor was obtained from a woman in her 40s in good health. The chain combines TRBV7-2 with TRBJ2-5, with a possible D match to TRBD2 (6 bases). The source material was blood. The CDR3 DNA reads TGTGCCAGCAGCCCTGAGGTGGGGGGTGGAGAGACCCAGTACTTC. It yields the protein CASSPEVGGGETQYF.